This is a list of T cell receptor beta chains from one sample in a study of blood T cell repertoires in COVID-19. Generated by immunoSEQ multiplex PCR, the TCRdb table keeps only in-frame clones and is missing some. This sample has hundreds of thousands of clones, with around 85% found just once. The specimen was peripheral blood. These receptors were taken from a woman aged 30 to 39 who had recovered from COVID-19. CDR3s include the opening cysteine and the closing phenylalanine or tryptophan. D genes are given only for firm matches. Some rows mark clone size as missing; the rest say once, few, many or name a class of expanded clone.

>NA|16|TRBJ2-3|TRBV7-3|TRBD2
TGTGCCAGCAGCCCGTTAGCGGGAGGGCCCGCAGATACGCAGTATTTT
CASSPLAGGPADTQYF
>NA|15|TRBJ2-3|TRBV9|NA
TGTGCCAGCAGCGTAGATGGGCTCGGCACAGATACGCAGTATTTT
CASSVDGLGTDTQYF
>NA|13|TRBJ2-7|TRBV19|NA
TGTGCCAGTAGGGGGACTCGAGGCTACGAGCAGTACTTC
CASRGTRGYEQYF
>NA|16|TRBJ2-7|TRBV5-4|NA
TGTGCCAGCAGCCCAGGCAGGGACATGAGCTCCTACGAGCAGTACTTC
CASSPGRDMSSYEQYF
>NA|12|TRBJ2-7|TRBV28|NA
TGTGCCAGCAGTTTCAAGTTCCGGGAGCAGTACTTC
CASSFKFREQYF
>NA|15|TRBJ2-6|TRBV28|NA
TGTGCCAGCAGTCTCAACAGGGCTGGGGCCAACGTCCTGACTTTC
CASSLNRAGANVLTF
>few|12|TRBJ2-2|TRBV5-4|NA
TGTGCCAGCAGCCCCATCACCGGGGAGCTGTTTTTT
CASSPITGELFF
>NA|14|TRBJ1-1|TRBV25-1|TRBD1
TGTGCCAGCGCTAGACAGGGCGCGAACACTGAAGCTTTCTTT
CASARQGANTEAFF
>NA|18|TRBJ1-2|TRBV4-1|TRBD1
TGCGCCAGCAGCCAAGATCCGGGACAGCGAAATCTCCACTATGGCTACACCTTC
CASSQDPGQRNLHYGYTF
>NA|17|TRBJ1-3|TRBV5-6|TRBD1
TGTGCCAGCAGCTACGGGACAGGGGTCGACTCTGGAAACACCATATATTTT
CASSYGTGVDSGNTIYF
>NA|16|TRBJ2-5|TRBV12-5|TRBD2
TGTGCTAGTGGTTTGGTACTCGGGAGGCGGCGGGAGACCCAGTACTTC
CASGLVLGRRRETQYF
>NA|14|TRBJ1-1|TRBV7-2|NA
TGTGCCAGCAGCTCCCGACAGAAGAACACTGAAGCTTTCTTT
CASSSRQKNTEAFF
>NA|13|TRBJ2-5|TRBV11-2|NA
TGTGCCAGCAGCGTGGAGGCTGCGAAGACCCAGTACTTC
CASSVEAAKTQYF
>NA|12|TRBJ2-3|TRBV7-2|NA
TGTGCCAGCAGCCAGACGGCAGGGAAGACCTATTTT
CASSQTAGKTYF
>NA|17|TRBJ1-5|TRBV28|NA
TGTGCCAGCACTCCCCCCAGCGGGGGGCATAGCAATCAGCCCCAGCATTTT
CASTPPSGGHSNQPQHF
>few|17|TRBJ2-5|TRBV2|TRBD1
TGTGCCAGCAGTGAATGGCAGGGGGCGGACCGCCAAGAGACCCAGTACTTC
CASSEWQGADRQETQYF
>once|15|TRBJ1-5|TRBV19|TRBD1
TGTGCCAGTAGCCGACAGGGTGGGAGCAATCAGCCCCAGCATTTT
CASSRQGGSNQPQHF
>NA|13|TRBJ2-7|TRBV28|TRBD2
TGTGCCAGCGGTAGCGGGGATATCTACGAGCAGTACTTC
CASGSGDIYEQYF
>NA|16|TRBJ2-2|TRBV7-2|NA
TGTGCCAGCAGCCATTGGCGGGGCTACGGCAGCGGGGAGCTGTTTTTT
CASSHWRGYGSGELFF
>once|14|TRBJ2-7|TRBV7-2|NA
TGTGCCAGCAGCTTCGCAGGGTCCCCCTACGAGCAGTACTTC
CASSFAGSPYEQYF
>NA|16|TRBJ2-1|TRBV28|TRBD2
TGTGCCAGCAGTTTACTGGGAGGGCTGCGGGGCAATGAGCAGTTCTTC
CASSLLGGLRGNEQFF
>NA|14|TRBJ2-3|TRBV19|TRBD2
TGTGTCAGTAGCGGGAGTGATAGCACAGATACGCAGTATTTT
CVSSGSDSTDTQYF
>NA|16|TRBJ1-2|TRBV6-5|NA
TGTGCCAGCAGTTACTCGAATTGGGGGCGCAACTATGGCTACACCTTC
CASSYSNWGRNYGYTF
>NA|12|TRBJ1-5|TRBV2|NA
TGTGCCAGCAGTGACGAGGTTCAGCCCCAGCATTTT
CASSDEVQPQHF
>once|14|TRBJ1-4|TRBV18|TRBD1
TGTGCCAGCTCACGGGACAGGAGGGATGAAAAACTGTTTTTT
CASSRDRRDEKLFF
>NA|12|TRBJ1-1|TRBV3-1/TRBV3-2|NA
TGTGCCAGCAGCCAAACAGACACTGAAGCTTTCTTT
CASSQTDTEAFF
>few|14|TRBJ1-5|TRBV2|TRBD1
TGTGCCAGCAGTGGGACAGGGGGGACTCAGCCCCAGCATTTT
CASSGTGGTQPQHF
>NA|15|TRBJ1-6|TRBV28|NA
TGTGCCAGCAGTTTATTGGGGGGTTTGGATTCACCCCTCCACTTT
CASSLLGGLDSPLHF
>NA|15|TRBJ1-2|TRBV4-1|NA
TGCGCCAGCAGCCAAGATGGGGCAGGTCCACATGGCTACACCTTC
CASSQDGAGPHGYTF
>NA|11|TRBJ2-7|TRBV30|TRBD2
TGTGCCTGGAGTGTAGCGGGGGAGCAGTACTTC
CAWSVAGEQYF
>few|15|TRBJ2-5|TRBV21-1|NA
TGTGCCAGCAGCGCGGGGGGAGGGTACCAAGAGACCCAGTACTTC
CASSAGGGYQETQYF
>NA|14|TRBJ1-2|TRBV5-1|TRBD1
TGCGCCAGCGGCCGGGACAGGGGGGAGTATGGCTACACCTTC
CASGRDRGEYGYTF
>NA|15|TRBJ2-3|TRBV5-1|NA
TGCGCCAGCAGCGTCGGACAGAGGAACGGAGATACGCAGTATTTT
CASSVGQRNGDTQYF
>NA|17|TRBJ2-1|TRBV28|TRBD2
TGTGCCAGCAGTTCCCCAACTAGCGGGAGGGCCATGGGTGAGCAGTTCTTC
CASSSPTSGRAMGEQFF
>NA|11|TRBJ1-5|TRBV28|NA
TGTGCCAGCAGCCCTCCCGGGCCCCAGCATTTT
CASSPPGPQHF
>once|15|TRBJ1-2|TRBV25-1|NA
TGTGCCAGCAGTGCAACGGGAGCTACTTCGGGTGGCTACACCTTC
CASSATGATSGGYTF
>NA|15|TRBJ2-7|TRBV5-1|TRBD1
TGCGCCAGCAGCTTACCAGACAGGGTTGCCTACGAGCAGTACTTC
CASSLPDRVAYEQYF
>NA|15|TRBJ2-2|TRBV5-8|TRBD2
TGTGCCAGCAGCCGAGAGCGGGGGAGGACCGGGGAGCTGTTTTTT
CASSRERGRTGELFF
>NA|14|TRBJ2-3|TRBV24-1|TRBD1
TGTGCCACCAGTGAAACAGGGGAAACAGATACGCAGTATTTT
CATSETGETDTQYF
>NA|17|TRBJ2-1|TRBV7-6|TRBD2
TGTGCCAGCAGCACGCAAAGAGCGGGAGCCCCTTACAATGAGCAGTTCTTC
CASSTQRAGAPYNEQFF
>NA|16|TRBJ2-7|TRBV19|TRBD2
TGTGCCAGTAGTATAAGCGGGAGGTCCGGGTCCTACGAGCAGTACTTC
CASSISGRSGSYEQYF
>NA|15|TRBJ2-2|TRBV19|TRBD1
TGTGCCAGTACCCGGGACAGGGAACGCACCGGGGAGCTGTTTTTT
CASTRDRERTGELFF
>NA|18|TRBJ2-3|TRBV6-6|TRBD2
TGTGCCAGCAGTCCTTCTAGCGGGGGGGGAATGAGCACAGATACGCAGTATTTT
CASSPSSGGGMSTDTQYF
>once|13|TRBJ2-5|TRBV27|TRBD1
TGTGCCAGTAACAGGGGGCGCGGGGAGACCCAGTACTTC
CASNRGRGETQYF
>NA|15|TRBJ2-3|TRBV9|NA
TGTGCCAGCAGCCCTTACAGGGAAGTGACAGATACGCAGTATTTT
CASSPYREVTDTQYF
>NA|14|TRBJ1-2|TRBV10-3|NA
TGTGCCATCAGACCCGTACAGGGCAACTATGGCTACACCTTC
CAIRPVQGNYGYTF